This T cell receptor beta chain comes out of a study of T cell repertoires in cytomegalovirus infection. Study-wide context: TCR beta signatures that were public indicated CMV infection and matching HLA type. Study results and limitations: There were HLA-C-restricted CMV-specific TCR beta clonotypes dominating the ex vivo response. Of the TCR beta families, the public ones yielded a cumulative frequency that identified carriers of CMV plus the relevant HLA.

Via MiXCR, TCRdb re-called the reads, giving one row per CDR3 protein. The sample lists under 150,000 distinct CDR3 sequences, 8.8% occurring once. The germline V gene encodes CDR1 DFQATT and CDR2 SNEGSKA (reference sequence). Losses at the gene ends were 6 bases for V and 2 bases for J; bases not matched to a gene: 12. This CDR3 is built from 15 residues. This clonotype was counted many times. The antigen is unknown. This clonotype was obtained from a human donor in good health (CMV status not recorded). Some clones in this sample may be carry-over from other donors' samples. The chain carries TRBV20-1 and TRBJ2-5, with TRBD2 matching over 7 bases. Input material: PBMCs. CDR3 sequence: CSAVAGGSAQETQYF. In DNA form, the CDR3 reads TGCAGTGCCGTAGCCGGGGGGAGTGCTCAAGAGACCCAGTACTTC.